This T cell receptor beta chain was obtained from a study of tumor and adjacent non-tumor tissue in lung cancer. This sample's RNA came from whole unsorted tissue. TCRbeta libraries were built with three rounds of nested PCR, modified from ARM-PCR. From the multiplex PCR reads, TCRdb called clonotypes with MiXCR, one entry per CDR3 protein. The table has 120,000 or so distinct CDR3 sequences, roughly 84% seen once. Germline assignment: CDR1 MNHNY and CDR2 SVGAGI (reference sequence). The length of the CDR3 is 15 residues. V lost 6 bases, J lost 4 bases, and 16 bases lay in between. Input material: lung tumor tissue. This clonotype was obtained from a man aged 65 to 85 with non-small cell lung cancer. The V gene is TRBV6-6, the J gene TRBJ1-3; D may be TRBD1 (5 bases). CDR3 DNA: TGTGCCAGCAGCATTTCGGGACCGGGGGGAAACACCATATATTTT. This translates into CASSISGPGGNTIYF.